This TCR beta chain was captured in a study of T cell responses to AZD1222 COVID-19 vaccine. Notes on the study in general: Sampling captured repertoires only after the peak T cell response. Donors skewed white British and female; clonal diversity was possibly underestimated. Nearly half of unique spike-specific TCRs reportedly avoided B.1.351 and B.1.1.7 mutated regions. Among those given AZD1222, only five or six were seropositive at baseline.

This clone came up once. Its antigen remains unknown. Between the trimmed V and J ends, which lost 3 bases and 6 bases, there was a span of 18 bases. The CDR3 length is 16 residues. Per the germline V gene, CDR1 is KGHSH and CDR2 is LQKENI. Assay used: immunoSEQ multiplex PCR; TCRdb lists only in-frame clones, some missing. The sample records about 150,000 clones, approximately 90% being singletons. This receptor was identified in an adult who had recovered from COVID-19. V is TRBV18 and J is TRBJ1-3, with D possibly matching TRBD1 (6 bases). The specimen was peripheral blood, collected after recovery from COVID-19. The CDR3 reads CASSPAVGRGENTIYF. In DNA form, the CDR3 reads TGTGCCAGCTCACCGGCGGTCGGCAGGGGTGAAAACACCATATATTTT.